The clone carrying this T cell receptor beta chain came up many times. This sample is part of a study of cytomegalovirus exposure and HLA in healthy donors. CDR3 length equals 15 residues. V gave up 1 base and J gave up 3 bases; unmatched junction bases: 4. Germline CDR1 MNHNS, CDR2 SASEGT. The PCR contained 60 Vbeta and 13 Jbeta primers. TCRdb's copy holds only in-frame clones and misses some; the assay was immunoSEQ multiplex PCR. Of tens of thousands of clones listed, roughly 77% are singletons. This clonotype originated in a man aged 35 to 55 in good health and CMV-seronegative. J is TRBJ1-1 and V is TRBV6-1, with 8 bases identical to TRBD1. The sample comprised PBMCs. The CDR3 is CASSEGQGRYTEAFF. CDR3 DNA: TGTGCCAGCAGTGAAGGACAGGGGAGGTACACTGAAGCTTTCTTT.